The rows below give T cell receptor beta chains drawn from one sample of a study of OX40 agonist ivuxolimab in advanced cancers. Profiling relied on immunoSEQ multiplex PCR, and the TCRdb table lists in-frame clones only, not all of them. The sample lists about 53,000 clones, roughly 90% occurring once. The sequences come from CD4+ or CD8+ T cells sorted from blood, collected in a trial of the OX40 agonist ivuxolimab. Source of these receptors: an adult with an advanced solid tumor such as melanoma, head and neck, liver or kidney cancer. CDR3s include the opening cysteine and the closing phenylalanine or tryptophan. The D gene is left open where the match is weak. Clone size is shown for a subset of rows, as once, few, many or a class of expanded clone.

CDR3aa	CDR3nt	abundance	v_gene	j_gene	d_gene
CASRKMDQPQHF	TGTGCCAGCAGAAAAATGGATCAGCCCCAGCATTTT	.	TRBV28	TRBJ1-5	.
CASSLAPTGNEQFF	TGCGCCAGCAGCTTGGCTCCGACAGGGAATGAGCAGTTCTTC	.	TRBV5-1	TRBJ2-1	TRBD1
CASSVDPVGEQYF	TGTGCCAGCAGCGTGGATCCCGTCGGTGAGCAGTACTTC	.	TRBV9	TRBJ2-7	.
CASSLGLYSYNEQFF	TGCGCCAGCAGCTTGGGCCTATACTCCTACAATGAGCAGTTCTTC	.	TRBV5-1	TRBJ2-1	.
CASRAEAYEQYF	TGTGCCAGCAGAGCGGAAGCCTACGAGCAGTACTTC	.	TRBV2	TRBJ2-7	.
CASSLKWGLGGYEQYF	TGTGCCAGCAGTCTCAAGTGGGGACTGGGGGGTTACGAGCAGTACTTC	few	TRBV27	TRBJ2-7	.
CASSLAYRNTEAFF	TGTGCCAGCAGCTTGGCCTACAGGAACACTGAAGCTTTCTTT	.	TRBV5-4	TRBJ1-1	.
CASSSVAGGPGNEQFF	TGCGCCAGCAGCTCCGTAGCGGGAGGGCCAGGGAATGAGCAGTTCTTC	.	TRBV5-1	TRBJ2-1	TRBD2
CAWSVGEGLNTF	TGTGCCTGGAGTGTAGGGGAAGGACTCAACACCTTC	.	TRBV30	TRBJ1-2	.
CSVEDPPKGAFF	TGCAGCGTTGAAGATCCCCCCAAAGGAGCTTTCTTT	.	TRBV29-1	TRBJ1-1	.
CASSPLGYTEAFF	TGTGCCAGCAGCCCCCTCGGATACACTGAAGCTTTCTTT	.	TRBV5-5	TRBJ1-1	.
CASSSTTAVYTEAFF	TGCGCCAGCAGCTCCACGACCGCTGTCTATACTGAAGCTTTCTTT	.	TRBV5-1	TRBJ1-1	.
CATSRDGIGQHF	TGTGCCACCAGCAGGGACGGAATTGGCCAGCATTTT	once	TRBV15	TRBJ1-5	.
CASSFSPVGFTEAFF	TGTGCCAGCAGTTTCTCGCCGGTAGGTTTCACTGAAGCTTTCTTT	.	TRBV28	TRBJ1-1	.
CASSEAGTSGSNEQFF	TGTGCCAGCAGTGAGGCCGGGACTAGCGGGAGCAATGAGCAGTTCTTC	once	TRBV6-1	TRBJ2-1	TRBD2
CASSVRDADYEQYF	TGCGCCAGCAGCGTGAGGGACGCGGACTACGAGCAGTACTTC	.	TRBV5-1	TRBJ2-7	.
CASSGGQGEQYF	TGTGCCAGCAGCGGGGGGCAGGGCGAGCAGTACTTC	.	TRBV5-6	TRBJ2-7	.
CASSLGTSGGTDTQYF	TGTGCCAGCAGCTTAGGCACCAGTGGGGGCACAGATACGCAGTATTTT	.	TRBV11-3	TRBJ2-3	.
CASSLATRDTEAFF	TGCGCCAGCAGCTTGGCCACCAGGGACACTGAAGCTTTCTTT	.	TRBV5-1	TRBJ1-1	.
CASKRDTQYF	TGTGCCAGCAAGCGAGATACGCAGTATTTT	.	TRBV2	TRBJ2-3	.
CAISQGLAGEGGRSYEQYF	TGTGCCATCAGTCAGGGACTAGCGGGAGAGGGGGGAAGGTCCTACGAGCAGTACTTC	once	TRBV10-3	TRBJ2-7	TRBD2
CASSSGLAYEQYF	TGTGCCAGCAGCTCGGGACTAGCCTACGAGCAGTACTTC	.	TRBV7-3	TRBJ2-7	TRBD2
CASSPEDRGEQYF	TGCGCCAGCAGCCCCGAGGACAGGGGAGAGCAGTACTTC	.	TRBV5-1	TRBJ2-5	TRBD1
CASSLAHQRGEQYF	TGTGCCAGCAGCTTAGCCCACCAACGGGGTGAGCAGTACTTC	.	TRBV11-2	TRBJ2-7	.
CASSLDKRTDTQYF	TGCGCCAGCAGCCTGGACAAACGCACAGATACGCAGTATTTT	once	TRBV5-1	TRBJ2-3	.
CASSQTAGVYNEQFF	TGTGCCAGCAGCCAGACAGCGGGAGTATACAATGAGCAGTTCTTC	.	TRBV16	TRBJ2-1	TRBD2
CASSYSDTYYEQYF	TGTGCCAGCAGTTACTCGGACACCTACTACGAGCAGTACTTC	.	TRBV6-5	TRBJ2-7	.
CASSAWTAGANVLTF	TGTGCCAGCAGCGCGTGGACAGCTGGGGCCAACGTCCTGACTTTC	.	TRBV5-4	TRBJ2-6	.
CASSRQGYSNQPQHF	TGTGCCAGCAGTCGACAGGGGTATAGCAATCAGCCCCAGCATTTT	.	TRBV7-2	TRBJ1-5	TRBD1
CASSLEGGYSYEQYF	TGCGCCAGCAGCTTGGAAGGGGGCTACTCCTACGAGCAGTACTTC	.	TRBV5-1	TRBJ2-7	TRBD1
CASSYGLGNTGELFF	TGTGCCAGCAGTTACGGGCTGGGGAACACCGGGGAGCTGTTTTTT	.	TRBV6-5	TRBJ2-2	.
CASSQGLGSTDTQYF	TGTGCCAGCAGCCAGGGACTAGGGAGCACAGATACGCAGTATTTT	once	TRBV7-9	TRBJ2-3	TRBD2
CASSRGGESNQPQHF	TGTGCCAGCAGCCGGGGGGGGGAAAGCAATCAGCCCCAGCATTTT	once	TRBV4-2	TRBJ1-5	.
CASSPRAGESGANVLTF	TGTGCCAGCTCACCTCGAGCCGGGGAATCTGGGGCCAACGTCCTGACTTTC	.	TRBV18	TRBJ2-6	.
CASILSQRSYGYTF	TGTGCCAGCATTCTCTCCCAGCGAAGCTATGGCTACACCTTC	.	TRBV6-6	TRBJ1-2	.
CASSLRPGRDSNQPQHF	TGCGCCAGCAGCTTGCGTCCGGGTCGGGATAGCAATCAGCCCCAGCATTTT	.	TRBV5-1	TRBJ1-5	.
CSARTSGYEQYF	TGCAGCGCCAGGACTAGCGGCTACGAGCAGTACTTC	.	TRBV29-1	TRBJ2-7	TRBD2
CASSLGGAGNYGYTF	TGTGCCAGCAGCTTAGGAGGAGCAGGGAACTATGGCTACACCTTC	.	TRBV5-6	TRBJ1-2	.
CASGRGVGYEQYF	TGCGCCAGCGGTAGGGGTGTCGGCTACGAGCAGTACTTC	.	TRBV10-1	TRBJ2-7	.
CSASDSLPQHF	TGCAGTGCTAGCGACAGCTTGCCCCAGCATTTT	.	TRBV20-1	TRBJ1-5	.
CASSFRDRGYEQYF	TGCGCCAGCAGCTTCCGGGACAGGGGCTACGAGCAGTACTTC	.	TRBV5-1	TRBJ2-7	TRBD1
CASSLLGGPYEQYF	TGTGCCAGCAGCTTATTAGGAGGTCCCTACGAGCAGTACTTC	.	TRBV7-9	TRBJ2-7	.
CASSLGGTSGTTDTQYF	TGTGCCAGCAGCTTGGGGGGGACTAGCGGGACCACAGATACGCAGTATTTT	.	TRBV5-8	TRBJ2-3	TRBD2
CASSQERRETQYF	TGTGCCAGCAGCCAAGAACGGAGGGAGACCCAGTACTTC	.	TRBV14	TRBJ2-5	.
CASTQSGGADTQYF	TGTGCCAGTACCCAGTCGGGGGGGGCAGATACGCAGTATTTT	.	TRBV19	TRBJ2-3	TRBD2
CASSTGQGTKLFF	TGCGCCAGCAGCACCGGTCAGGGGACTAAACTGTTTTTT	.	TRBV5-1	TRBJ1-4	.
CAREGARDTQYF	TGTGCCAGGGAGGGTGCCCGAGATACGCAGTATTTT	.	TRBV7-3	TRBJ2-3	.
CASSVHAGAINEQFF	TGTGCCAGCAGCGTACACGCGGGAGCCATCAATGAGCAGTTCTTC	few	TRBV9	TRBJ2-1	TRBD2
CSVIVWVRSYEQYF	TGCAGCGTTATAGTCTGGGTTAGATCCTACGAGCAGTACTTC	.	TRBV29-1	TRBJ2-7	.
CASSMGERAYNEQFF	TGTGCCAGCAGCATGGGGGAGCGAGCCTACAATGAGCAGTTCTTC	.	TRBV11-2	TRBJ2-1	.
CASSLAPTGVNSPLHF	TGTGCCAGCAGCTTGGCCCCGACAGGGGTGAATTCACCCCTCCACTTT	.	TRBV5-6	TRBJ1-6	TRBD1
CASSPPRARWEKLFF	TGTGCCAGCTCACCTCCTAGGGCCCGATGGGAAAAACTGTTTTTT	.	TRBV18	TRBJ1-4	.